This T cell receptor (beta chain) appears in the sequencing data of a study of cytomegalovirus exposure and HLA in healthy donors. PCR amplification relied on 60 Vbeta primers (plus 13 Jbeta primers). TCRdb keeps only in-frame clones here, not all; method: immunoSEQ multiplex PCR. The repertoire holds 130,000 to 150,000 clones, with roughly 79% as singletons. The source material was PBMCs. The clonotype originates from a male donor in good health and CMV-seronegative.

CDR3 DNA sequence: TGTGCCAGCAGCGTAGAAGGCCGGGACAGCAAGTTCTATGGCTACACCTTC. Protein: CASSVEGRDSKFYGYTF. The gene calls are TRBV9 and TRBJ1-2; 7 bases are a match to TRBD1. The germline V gene has CDR1 SGDLS and CDR2 YYNGEE. The CDR3 covers 17 residues. The V segment lost 0 bases and the J segment 4 bases; nucleotides outside the gene matches: 12. Drawing the rest from reference TRBV9 and TRBJ1-2, the complete variable domain is DSGVTQTPKHLITATGQRVTLRCSPRSGDLSVYWYQQSLDQGLQFLIQYYNGEERAKGNILERFSAQQFPDLHSELNLSSLELGDSALYFCASSVEGRDSKFYGYTFGSGTRLTVV.